The rows below give T cell receptor beta chains drawn from one sample of a study of cytomegalovirus exposure and HLA in healthy donors. The data were produced by immunoSEQ multiplex PCR, yet TCRdb's version contains in-frame clones alone and is incomplete. The sample includes 120,000 or so clones, around 81% of them seen just once. Sequencing was done on a sample of PBMCs. These receptors came from a woman in her 40s in good health and CMV-seronegative. The CDR3 runs from the conserved cysteine through the conserved F or W. A D gene is named only where the DNA matches it firmly. Clone size is given for some rows only: seen once, a few or many times, or a class if the clone is expanded.

j_call | v_call | cdr3_length | d_call | clone_size | cdr3_aa | cdr3_nt
TRBJ2-7 | TRBV7-9 | 15 | TRBD2 | few | CASSLGDYRAREQYF | TGTGCCAGCAGCTTAGGGGACTATAGGGCCCGCGAGCAGTACTTC
TRBJ2-1 | TRBV30 | 11 | NA | NA | CALLEIDEQFF | TGTGCCCTATTAGAGATCGATGAGCAGTTCTTC
TRBJ2-7 | TRBV5-4 | 16 | TRBD2 | NA | CASSLGLAGANYEQYF | TGTGCCAGCAGCTTGGGGCTAGCGGGGGCAAACTACGAGCAGTACTTC
TRBJ2-1 | TRBV5-1 | 16 | TRBD2 | NA | CASSLDGSGRINEQFF | TGCGCCAGCAGCTTGGATGGTAGCGGGAGGATCAATGAGCAGTTCTTC
TRBJ1-3 | TRBV20-1 | 11 | NA | NA | CSAVRHDTIYF | TGCAGTGCCGTCCGACATGACACCATATATTTT
TRBJ2-7 | TRBV4-3 | 15 | TRBD2 | NA | CASSQDKTSGYEQYF | TGCGCCAGCAGCCAAGATAAAACTAGCGGGTACGAGCAGTACTTC
TRBJ1-1 | TRBV10-2 | 15 | TRBD1 | NA | CASSGVGTGITEAFF | TGCGCCAGCAGTGGGGTGGGGACAGGGATCACTGAAGCTTTCTTT
TRBJ2-1 | TRBV5-1 | 18 | TRBD2 | NA | CASSLGGLAGAQAGEQFF | TGCGCCAGCAGCTTGGGGGGACTAGCGGGAGCCCAGGCCGGCGAGCAGTTCTTC
TRBJ1-2 | TRBV5-1 | 15 | NA | NA | CASSYDGGMNYGYTF | TGCGCCAGCAGCTATGATGGGGGGATGAACTATGGCTACACCTTC
TRBJ1-2 | TRBV5-4 | 13 | NA | NA | CASSLAGAVGYTF | TGTGCCAGCAGCTTGGCAGGGGCGGTTGGCTACACCTTC
TRBJ1-1 | TRBV5-1 | 15 | NA | NA | CASRPPTGQRTEAFF | TGCGCCAGCAGACCTCCGACAGGACAGAGGACTGAAGCTTTCTTT
TRBJ1-1 | TRBV18 | 12 | NA | once | CASSPQRQEAFF | TGTGCCAGCTCACCTCAGAGGCAGGAAGCTTTCTTT
TRBJ1-1 | TRBV6-5 | 16 | TRBD1 | NA | CASSYQGATRTTEAFF | TGTGCCAGCAGTTACCAGGGGGCGACGAGAACCACTGAAGCTTTCTTT
TRBJ1-2 | TRBV7-8 | 13 | NA | NA | CASSSLTNYGYTF | TGTGCCAGCAGCTCCCTTACTAACTATGGCTACACCTTC
TRBJ1-2 | TRBV27 | 12 | NA | NA | CASRTGFSGYTF | TGTGCCAGCAGAACAGGGTTTTCTGGCTACACCTTC
TRBJ2-7 | TRBV4-2 | 16 | NA | NA | CASSQDQTYASYEQYF | TGTGCCAGCAGCCAAGATCAAACGTACGCCTCCTACGAGCAGTACTTC
TRBJ1-2 | TRBV15 | 14 | NA | NA | CATSRAQGGSGYTF | TGTGCCACCAGCAGAGCCCAGGGAGGGTCTGGCTACACCTTC
TRBJ1-2 | TRBV4-1 | 15 | NA | NA | CASSQVGQGMGGYTF | TGCGCCAGCAGCCAAGTTGGTCAGGGGATGGGTGGCTACACCTTC
TRBJ1-1 | TRBV18 | 16 | TRBD1 | once | CASSPLLGTGNTEAFF | TGTGCCAGCTCACCACTCCTTGGGACAGGGAACACTGAAGCTTTCTTT
TRBJ2-7 | TRBV5-4 | 18 | NA | NA | CASSLSPLLAGGSYEQYF | TGTGCCAGCAGCTTGTCCCCCCTCTTGGCTGGCGGTTCCTACGAGCAGTACTTC
TRBJ1-1 | TRBV6-1 | 14 | TRBD1 | NA | CASREGQINTEAFF | TGTGCCAGCAGGGAGGGACAGATCAACACTGAAGCTTTCTTT
TRBJ2-3 | TRBV7-3 | 15 | TRBD1 | NA | CASSWGQNKADTQYF | TGTGCCAGCAGCTGGGGACAGAACAAGGCAGATACGCAGTATTTT
TRBJ2-3 | TRBV4-2 | 16 | TRBD1 | NA | CASSLGGTASTDTQYF | TGTGCCAGCAGCCTAGGTGGGACAGCTAGCACAGATACGCAGTATTTT
TRBJ2-2 | TRBV11-3 | 17 | TRBD1 | NA | CASSLGDRGRRTGELFF | TGTGCCAGCAGCTTAGGAGACAGGGGGCGTAGGACCGGGGAGCTGTTTTTT
TRBJ2-7 | TRBV7-8 | 14 | TRBD1 | NA | CASSFRDRVYEQYF | TGTGCCAGCAGCTTCCGGGACAGGGTTTACGAGCAGTACTTC
TRBJ2-5 | TRBV4-1 | 14 | NA | NA | CASSQGRGGETQYF | TGCGCCAGCAGCCAAGGGAGGGGTGGAGAGACCCAGTACTTC
TRBJ1-5 | TRBV4-1 | 16 | TRBD1 | NA | CASSQAGTGLNQPQHF | TGCGCCAGCAGCCAGGCCGGGACAGGGCTCAATCAGCCCCAGCATTTT
TRBJ2-5 | TRBV7-8 | 17 | TRBD1 | NA | CASSLIGFAGGWETQYF | TGTGCCAGCAGCTTAATTGGGTTCGCAGGGGGCTGGGAGACCCAGTACTTC
TRBJ2-1 | TRBV7-6 | 17 | TRBD2 | NA | CASSRLTSGIAHNEQFF | TGTGCCAGCAGCCGTCTGACTAGCGGGATTGCCCACAATGAGCAGTTCTTC
TRBJ1-2 | TRBV27 | 13 | NA | NA | CASSLAGAYGYTF | TGTGCCAGCAGTTTAGCGGGGGCCTATGGCTACACCTTC
TRBJ2-2 | TRBV29-1 | 14 | TRBD2 | NA | CSVHSGGNTGELFF | TGCAGCGTGCATAGCGGGGGAAACACCGGGGAGCTGTTTTTT
TRBJ2-5 | TRBV10-2 | 16 | TRBD2 | NA | CASSESTAGGQETQYF | TGCGCCAGCAGTGAGTCGACGGCGGGAGGGCAAGAGACCCAGTACTTC
TRBJ1-1 | TRBV18 | 15 | NA | NA | CASSPAWGVSTEAFF | TGTGCCAGCTCACCAGCGTGGGGCGTGAGCACTGAAGCTTTCTTT
TRBJ1-2 | TRBV29-1 | 13 | NA | NA | CSVEGTRLYGYTF | TGCAGCGTTGAAGGTACCCGACTCTATGGCTACACCTTC
TRBJ1-4 | TRBV5-7 | 16 | NA | NA | CASSSLSRGQYEKLFF | TGTGCCAGCAGCTCCCTTTCGCGGGGGCAGTATGAAAAACTGTTTTTT
TRBJ2-5 | TRBV5-4 | 16 | NA | few | CASSQFDRPAQETQYF | TGTGCCAGCAGCCAATTCGACAGACCGGCACAAGAGACCCAGTACTTC
TRBJ2-3 | TRBV29-1 | 18 | TRBD2 | NA | CSVDGGTSGGAPLDTQYF | TGCAGCGTTGACGGGGGAACTAGCGGGGGGGCTCCTTTAGATACGCAGTATTTT
TRBJ1-1 | TRBV7-9 | 17 | TRBD1 | NA | CASSPAGQGRIADEAFF | TGTGCCAGCAGCCCAGCCGGACAGGGGAGAATTGCTGATGAAGCTTTCTTT
TRBJ1-1 | TRBV11-2 | 14 | NA | few | CASSPLFGRAEAFF | TGTGCCAGCAGCCCCTTATTTGGCAGGGCCGAAGCTTTCTTT
TRBJ1-2 | TRBV4-1 | 16 | NA | NA | CASSQDRTVANYGYTF | TGCGCCAGCAGCCAAGATCGGACAGTAGCTAACTATGGCTACACCTTC
TRBJ1-2 | TRBV6-1 | 14 | NA | NA | CASSPSRDNYGYTF | TGTGCCAGCAGTCCCTCGCGGGATAACTATGGCTACACCTTC
TRBJ1-2 | TRBV19 | 14 | NA | NA | CASSVLDTGRGYTF | TGTGCCAGTAGTGTTTTGGACACCGGCCGCGGCTACACCTTC
TRBJ1-1 | TRBV11-2 | 15 | TRBD1 | NA | CASSLTGGAGTEAFF | TGTGCCAGCAGCCTTACAGGGGGCGCCGGTACTGAAGCTTTCTTT
TRBJ2-7 | TRBV2 | 14 | TRBD1 | NA | CASSRTGSGGEQYF | TGTGCCAGCAGTCGGACAGGGAGTGGAGGCGAGCAGTACTTC